This entry lists 25 T cell receptor beta chains sequenced from one sample in a study of siplizumab effects on memory and regulatory T cells (dated by TCRdb to the late 2010s). The method behind the library was the immunoSEQ multiplex PCR assay. The immuneACCESS repertoire file appears here via TCRdb, limited to in-frame rearrangements. These files lack a portion of the clones; in checked studies, under half of the deficit traces to unresolved V genes, and the cause of the others is not known. This sample gives 70,000 or so clones in total; under 95% of them show up just once. The ten top clones hold roughly 28% of the sample. The sequencing sample was made of CD8+ T cells sorted from blood. The receptors here all came from a human donor in good health.

The rearrangement joins TRBV12-5 to TRBJ2-2; TRBD1 or TRBD2 may be the D gene (5 bases each). CDR3 length: 16 amino acids. CDR1 is LGHNT and CDR2 is FRNRAP in the germline V gene. Trimming took 0 bases from V and 4 from J, leaving 12 bases between them. Here the CDR3 DNA reads TGTGCTAGTGGTTTGGTATCGGGACGGTTCACCGGGGAGCTGTTTTTT. It translates to CASGLVSGRFTGELFF.

This clone was recorded only once. This chain links TRBV15 with TRBJ2-5; 7 bases agree with TRBD2. The CDR3 spans 15 residues. Unmatched junction bases numbered 11, after V lost 5 bases and J lost 5 bases. Per germline, CDR1 LNHNV and CDR2 YYDKDF (reference sequence). Written as DNA, the CDR3 is TGTGCCACCAGCGGGTCCGGGGAGGGGTGGGAGACCCAGTACTTC. The encoded protein is CATSGSGEGWETQYF.

The CDR3 region is CASRPGGTEAFF. The CDR3 region has the DNA TGTGCCAGTAGGCCAGGGGGAACTGAAGCTTTCTTT. V usage is TRBV19 and J usage is TRBJ1-1, with TRBD1 identical over 7 bases. Looked up from germline, CDR1 is LNHDA and CDR2 is SQIVND (reference sequence). Trimming took 6 bases from V and 5 from J; bases not matched to a gene: 3. The CDR3 sequence is 12 residues long.

The chain has TRBV2 and TRBJ2-1; 9 bases match TRBD1. The CDR3 extends over 15 amino acids. V lost 4 bases and J lost 6; bases outside the gene matches: 7. Germline-derived CDR1 and CDR2 are SNHLY and FYNNEI. The DNA for the CDR3 is TGTGCCAGCAGTGGAACAGGGGGCGAGGGCAATGAGCAGTTCTTC. Residues: CASSGTGGEGNEQFF.

This clone has a single count. V and J are TRBV9 and TRBJ2-3; 11 bases line up with TRBD1. With V trimmed by 3 bases and J by 3 bases, 6 bases remained unmatched. In germline, CDR1 is SGDLS, CDR2 YYNGEE. CDR3 length: 16 residues. Here the CDR3 reads CASSEWTGGSTDTQYF. The CDR3 DNA reads as TGTGCCAGCAGCGAGTGGACAGGGGGCTCTACAGATACGCAGTATTTT. The full variable domain, in which reference TRBV9 and TRBJ2-3 provide the parts outside the CDR3, is DSGVTQTPKHLITATGQRVTLRCSPRSGDLSVYWYQQSLDQGLQFLIQYYNGEERAKGNILERFSAQQFPDLHSELNLSSLELGDSALYFCASSEWTGGSTDTQYFGPGTRLTVL.

CDR3 nucleotides: TGTGCCAGCAGTATCCTGGGGGGCCATTACGAGCAGTACTTC. It codes for CASSILGGHYEQYF. This sequence joins TRBV27 and TRBJ2-7; D may match TRBD1 or TRBD2 (6 bases each). The V end lost 5 bases, the J end lost 4 bases, and 15 bases lay between the germline ends. CDR1 and CDR2 (germline): MNHEY, SMNVEV (reference sequence). CDR3 size: 14 residues.

The chain is built from TRBV11-2 and TRBJ1-2; 8 bases align to TRBD1. This CDR3 contains 14 residues. The trim removed 4 bases at V and 4 bases at J, leaving 5 bases unmatched. The germline V gene encodes CDR1 SGHAT and CDR2 FQNNGV. The CDR3 nucleotides read TGTGCCAGCAGCTGGGGAACAGGGGGCTATGGCTACACCTTC. This codes for CASSWGTGGYGYTF.

The V call is TRBV14, the J call TRBJ1-1, with TRBD1 matching over 9 bases. Germline assignment: CDR1 SGHDN and CDR2 FVKESK. The trim removed 3 bases at V and 1 base at J, leaving 3 bases unmatched. The CDR3 has 15 amino acids. The CDR3 sequence: CASSHPGQGNTEAFF. In DNA, the CDR3 is TGTGCCAGCAGCCATCCGGGACAGGGGAACACTGAAGCTTTCTTT.

This sequence joins TRBV10-1 and TRBJ1-4; D remains ambiguous. The CDR3 consists of 12 residues. V was shortened by 8 bases and J by 13 bases, with 17 bases between the two germline ends. CDR1 and CDR2 (germline): WNHNN, SYGVQD (reference sequence). CDR3: CASPPLCRRLFF. In DNA, the CDR3 is TGCGCCAGCCCTCCGTTATGCCGTAGACTGTTTTTT.

The chain has TRBV5-1 and TRBJ2-7; D may be TRBD1 (5 bases). The CDR3 length is 15 residues. Deletions cut 5 bases from V and 3 bases from J, with 18 bases between. Germline V CDR1 and CDR2: SGHRS, YFSETQ. In nucleotides, the CDR3 is TGCGCCAGCAGGTTTGGGGCTCAGCCCGGCTACGAGCAGTACTTC. It yields the protein CASRFGAQPGYEQYF.

The V gene is TRBV27, the J gene TRBJ2-5; perhaps TRBD2 as D (5 bases). CDR3 size: 12 residues. Germline values: CDR1 MNHEY, CDR2 SMNVEV (reference sequence). V lost 7 bases to trimming and J lost 4 bases, with 10 bases between them. The CDR3 region has the DNA TGTGCCAGCATTACGGGATTAGAGACCCAGTACTTC. This translates into CASITGLETQYF.

This clone was detected a few times. J is TRBJ2-5 and V is TRBV7-6; 8 bases fit TRBD2. Germline lookup yields CDR1 SGHVS and CDR2 FNYEAQ. With 4 bases clipped from V and 0 bases from J, the junction kept 7 bases outside the gene matches. The CDR3 is 16 amino acids. The CDR3 region is CASSSSVAGHQETQYF. CDR3 coding DNA: TGTGCCAGCAGCTCTTCGGTAGCGGGACACCAAGAGACCCAGTACTTC. Using reference TRBV7-6 and TRBJ2-5 for the parts outside the CDR3, the full variable domain is GAGVSQSPRYKVTKRGQDVALRCDPISGHVSLYWYRQALGQGPEFLTYFNYEAQQDKSGLPNDRFSAERPEGSISTLTIQRTEQRDSAMYRCASSSSVAGHQETQYFGPGTRLLVL.

The V gene is TRBV19, the J gene TRBJ2-1, with TRBD1 matching 7 bases. V shed 7 bases and J 0 bases; nucleotides not matched to a gene: 6. The CDR3 extends over 15 amino acids. Germline V gene sequence: CDR1 LNHDA, CDR2 SQIVND (reference sequence). CDR3 in DNA: TGTGCCAGTACCCCGACAGGGAGCTCCTACAATGAGCAGTTCTTC. Encoded protein: CASTPTGSSYNEQFF.

This clone has only one observation. This chain connects TRBV13 to TRBJ1-2; no reliable D call. The CDR3 has 12 amino acids. CDR1 and CDR2 from the germline V gene are PRHDT and FYEKMQ (reference sequence). V was shortened by 2 bases and J by 8 bases, with 9 bases between the two germline ends. This CDR3 is CASSLSDEGYTF. DNA for the CDR3: TGTGCCAGCAGCTTATCCGACGAGGGCTACACCTTC.

The chain joins TRBV5-1 to TRBJ2-1, with D uncertain. Trimming left V 3 bases short and J 2 bases short, with 6 bases between. Germline V gene sequence: CDR1 SGHRS, CDR2 YFSETQ. The CDR3 runs to 13 residues. CDR3 DNA: TGCGCCAGCAGCTCTAACACCTACAATGAGCAGTTCTTC. As protein: CASSSNTYNEQFF.

The chain links TRBV29-1 to TRBJ2-1; 12 positions agree with TRBD2. The CDR3 spans 18 residues. V shed 5 bases and J 10 bases; nucleotides not matched to a gene: 21. Germline CDR1 SQVTM, CDR2 ANQGSEA. The DNA for the CDR3 is TGCAGCGTTAACGGAGAAGAAAAGACTAGCGGGAGTTCAAACGAGCAGTTCTTC. It yields the protein CSVNGEEKTSGSSNEQFF.

This clone has a handful of counts. The DNA for the CDR3 is TGTGCCAGCAGTGAAGCAGGGTCTGGGGCCAACGTCCTGACTTTC. This codes for CASSEAGSGANVLTF. The gene calls are TRBV6-1 and TRBJ2-6; D is ambiguous. V lost 0 bases to trimming and J lost 1 base, with 4 bases between them. Germline loops: CDR1 MNHNS, CDR2 SASEGT. CDR3 length: 15 residues.

V and J are TRBV30 and TRBJ2-5; possible D gene TRBD2, 6 bases. Germline loops: CDR1 GTSNPN, CDR2 SVGIG (reference sequence). Trimming stripped 5 bases from V and 1 base from J, with 17 bases between. The CDR3 has 15 residues. CDR3 region: CAWVSGEGTQETQYF. As DNA, the CDR3 is TGTGCCTGGGTTAGCGGAGAGGGTACCCAAGAGACCCAGTACTTC.

The J gene is TRBJ2-5, the V gene TRBV7-8; D unresolved. The CDR3 covers 13 residues. V lost 3 bases and J lost 1, with 6 bases in between. Germline V gene sequence: CDR1 SGHVS, CDR2 FQNEAQ. CDR3 DNA: TGTGCCAGCAGCTTCCAAGCCCAAGAGACCCAGTACTTC. This sequence encodes CASSFQAQETQYF. The full variable domain, its missing parts supplied by reference TRBV7-8 and TRBJ2-5, is GAGVSQSPRYKVAKRGQDVALRCDPISGHVSLFWYQQALGQGPEFLTYFQNEAQLDKSGLPSDRFFAERPEGSVSTLKIQRTQQEDSAVYLCASSFQAQETQYFGPGTRLLVL.

This clone has just one count. The chain has TRBV6-4 and TRBJ2-3; 12 bases fit TRBD2. The length of the CDR3 is 18 residues. Germline CDR1 MRHNA, CDR2 SNTAGT. Losses at the gene ends were 3 bases for V and 1 base for J; bases not matched to a gene: 8. The CDR3 here is CASSESTSGGGGTDTQYF. DNA for the CDR3: TGTGCCAGCAGTGAATCGACTAGCGGGGGCGGGGGCACAGATACGCAGTATTTT.

This chain links TRBV7-9 with TRBJ1-5; D call uncertain. V lost 2 bases and J 5 bases, leaving 13 bases between the germline ends. The CDR3 is 15 amino acids. The V gene's germline CDR1 is SEHNR and CDR2 FQNEAQ (reference sequence). Here the CDR3 DNA reads TGTGCCAGCAGCTTAAGCGGCAGCTACGATCAGCCCCAGCATTTT. It specifies CASSLSGSYDQPQHF.

The rearrangement uses TRBV19 and TRBJ1-2, with 8 bases fitting TRBD1. CDR3 length: 14 amino acids. V lost 7 bases, J lost 3 bases, and 7 bases stayed unmatched. Looked up from germline, CDR1 is LNHDA and CDR2 is SQIVND (reference sequence). DNA for the CDR3: TGTGCCAGTACGAGGAGGGGACAGGACTATGGCTACACCTTC. Encoded protein: CASTRRGQDYGYTF.

The chain combines TRBV7-9 with TRBJ2-1, with D tentatively TRBD2 (5 bases). Trimming cost V 6 bases and J 3 bases, with 9 bases left between them. The CDR3 extends over 13 amino acids. Germline CDR1 reads SEHNR; CDR2 reads FQNEAQ (reference sequence). CDR3 nucleotides: TGTGCCAGCAGAACTAGTAACTACAATGAGCAGTTCTTC. Encoded protein: CASRTSNYNEQFF.

V gene TRBV6-1 combines with J gene TRBJ2-7; 10 bases are a match to TRBD1. V gave up 6 bases and J gave up 3 bases; unmatched junction bases: 8. Per germline, CDR1 MNHNS and CDR2 SASEGT. This CDR3 contains 15 residues. The CDR3 protein is CASSPGQGTGYEQYF. In nucleotides, the CDR3 is TGTGCCAGCAGCCCGGGACAGGGGACGGGCTACGAGCAGTACTTC.

There are a few counts of this clone. The chain employs TRBV7-3 and TRBJ2-7; D may correspond to TRBD1 or TRBD2 (5 bases each). CDR3 size: 13 residues. V shed 8 bases and J shed 3 bases, with 14 bases lying between them. Germline V gene data show CDR1 as SGHTA and CDR2 as FQGTGA. The CDR3 loop reads CASSEGPSYEQYF. The CDR3 coding sequence is TGTGCCAGCTCTGAGGGACCTAGCTACGAGCAGTACTTC.